The rows below give T cell receptor beta chains drawn from one sample of a study of blood T cell repertoires in COVID-19. Using immunoSEQ multiplex PCR, the repertoire was profiled, and TCRdb retains in-frame clones only, with some absent. Among a few hundred thousand clones listed, around 90% were seen once. Sequencing was carried out using PBMCs or T cells enriched from blood (not recorded which). These receptors all come from a young woman with acute COVID-19. CDR3s include the opening cysteine and the closing phenylalanine or tryptophan. Fields, in order: CDR3 DNA, CDR3 protein, clone size, V gene, D gene, J gene. A D gene is named only where the DNA matches it firmly. The size field is filled for only some rows; it gives once, few, many or a size class.

TGTGCCAGCAGTCTAGCGGGAGGGCCGACAGATACGCAGTATTTT	CASSLAGGPTDTQYF	NA	TRBV6-5	TRBD2	TRBJ2-3
TGTGCCAGTCTGGGCAGCTCCTACAATGAGCAGTTCTTC	CASLGSSYNEQFF	NA	TRBV27	NA	TRBJ2-1
TGTGCCACGAGTGCTCGGGTGCTAGCACAAGAGACCCAGTACTTC	CATSARVLAQETQYF	once	TRBV24-1	NA	TRBJ2-5
TGCGCCAGCAGCCAAGTTACCCTCCCTAGCGGGAGGGGGCGGTCCGGGGAGCTGTTTTTT	CASSQVTLPSGRGRSGELFF	NA	TRBV4-1	TRBD2	TRBJ2-2
TGCGCCAGCCGCCAGTGGGACAGAAGCACAGATACGCAGTATTTT	CASRQWDRSTDTQYF	NA	TRBV4-1	TRBD1	TRBJ2-3
TGTGCCAGCTCAACTCCGGGACAGGGACTGGATGAGCAGTTCTTC	CASSTPGQGLDEQFF	NA	TRBV18	TRBD1	TRBJ2-1
TGTGCCAGCACCACGCAGGGAAAGAGGGGCTACACCTTC	CASTTQGKRGYTF	NA	TRBV28	NA	TRBJ1-2
TGTGCCAGCTCACCAGTGGCGGGGGATTACAATGAGCAGTTCTTC	CASSPVAGDYNEQFF	NA	TRBV18	TRBD2	TRBJ2-1
TGTGCCAGCTCCACAGGGCTTAGGAATGGCTACACCTTC	CASSTGLRNGYTF	NA	TRBV28	NA	TRBJ1-2
TGTGCCAGCAGTTTAGCCCTTTCCGGTGAGCAGTTCTTC	CASSLALSGEQFF	NA	TRBV12-3/TRBV12-4	NA	TRBJ2-1
TGTGCCAGCAGTTTAGGGAGGGTTACTGAAGCTTTCTTT	CASSLGRVTEAFF	NA	TRBV12-3/TRBV12-4	NA	TRBJ1-1
TGTGCCAGCAGTTCAGGGGGCCCCTATGGCTACACCTTC	CASSSGGPYGYTF	NA	TRBV6-5	TRBD1	TRBJ1-2
TGCGCCAGCAGCTTGGTTTCTGGGGGGGGGCCCCAGCATTTT	CASSLVSGGGPQHF	NA	TRBV5-1	NA	TRBJ1-5
TGTGCCAGCAGTGAATTTCCCGGACAGGGGCTTGGGGGCTACACCTTC	CASSEFPGQGLGGYTF	NA	TRBV25-1	TRBD1	TRBJ1-2
TGCGCCAGCAGCCACACCGGGACAGGGGGCCCCGAGCAGTACTTC	CASSHTGTGGPEQYF	NA	TRBV4-3	TRBD1	TRBJ2-7
TGTGCCTGGAATAAGGGAGGTGATAGCAATCAGCCCCAGCATTTT	CAWNKGGDSNQPQHF	NA	TRBV30	NA	TRBJ1-5
TGCGCCAGCAGCGACAGGGTCCCTTTTGGAAGCTCCTACGAGCAGTACTTC	CASSDRVPFGSSYEQYF	once	TRBV5-1	TRBD1	TRBJ2-7
TGTGCCAGCAGTTTAGAGAGGCCAGAAAAACTGTTTTTT	CASSLERPEKLFF	once	TRBV28	NA	TRBJ1-4
TGTGCCAGCAGCTTTGTACAGGGCTCTGAAGCTTTCTTT	CASSFVQGSEAFF	NA	TRBV9	NA	TRBJ1-1
TGTGCCAGCAGCGCCCAGGGGGCTACGGGCGAGCAGTACTTC	CASSAQGATGEQYF	NA	TRBV9	TRBD1	TRBJ2-7
TGTGCCAGCAGTGAAAGGGGACAGGGCACTGAAGCTTTCTTT	CASSERGQGTEAFF	few	TRBV2	TRBD1	TRBJ1-1
TGCGCCAGCAGCTTGGGACACGCCGATTACGAGCAGTACTTC	CASSLGHADYEQYF	NA	TRBV5-1	NA	TRBJ2-7
TGTGCCAGCAGCAAAGAATCCGGCAGCGTTTATAGCAATCAGCCCCAGCATTTT	CASSKESGSVYSNQPQHF	NA	TRBV21-1	NA	TRBJ1-5
TGTGCCAGTAGTACATCGTGGAGGAGGGGGCCGGCGTATCAGCCCCAGCATTTT	CASSTSWRRGPAYQPQHF	NA	TRBV19	TRBD1	TRBJ1-5
TGTGCCAGCAGCTCGGGACAGAACTACGAGCAGTACTTC	CASSSGQNYEQYF	NA	TRBV5-6	TRBD1	TRBJ2-7
TGTGCCTGGAGACCACTCAGGACAGGGCTCGTGAGGCAGTTCTTC	CAWRPLRTGLVRQFF	NA	TRBV30	TRBD1	TRBJ2-1
TGCGCCAGCAGCTTACCGCAGGGGGGCCACTACAATGAGCAGTTCTTC	CASSLPQGGHYNEQFF	NA	TRBV5-1	NA	TRBJ2-1
TGCGCCAGCAGCCCGCCGCACGTGGGCCTGAACACTGAAGCTTTCTTT	CASSPPHVGLNTEAFF	once	TRBV5-1	NA	TRBJ1-1
TGTGCCAGCAGCTTCAGGCAGGGGACTAACTATGGCTACACCTTC	CASSFRQGTNYGYTF	NA	TRBV7-8	NA	TRBJ1-2
TGTGCCAGCAGCCCGTTACAGGGGATGAACACTGAAGCTTTCTTT	CASSPLQGMNTEAFF	NA	TRBV7-9	TRBD1	TRBJ1-1
TGTGCCAGCAGTTACTCGTTGGCGGGGAAGAACACTGAAGCTTTCTTT	CASSYSLAGKNTEAFF	NA	TRBV6-5	NA	TRBJ1-1
TGTGCCAGTAGTCTGGGCGGACTAGCGATACCCGGGGAGCTGTTTTTT	CASSLGGLAIPGELFF	NA	TRBV19	TRBD2	TRBJ2-2
TGTGCCAGCAGCGTAGGGGGAGATAGCAATCAGCCCCAGCATTTT	CASSVGGDSNQPQHF	NA	TRBV9	NA	TRBJ1-5
TGTGCCTGGAGTCGACAGGTTGAGCAGTTCTTC	CAWSRQVEQFF	NA	TRBV30	NA	TRBJ2-1
TGTGCCAGCAGTTTTGTGGGAGGGCCCGACGAGCAGTACTTC	CASSFVGGPDEQYF	NA	TRBV28	TRBD2	TRBJ2-7
TGTGCCAGCAGTGCAGGACAGGGGAACATTCAGTACTTC	CASSAGQGNIQYF	NA	TRBV27	TRBD1	TRBJ2-4
TGTGCTAGTGTCATCGAGACTAGCGGGAGTCATTACGAGCAGTACTTC	CASVIETSGSHYEQYF	NA	TRBV12-5	TRBD2	TRBJ2-7
TGTGCCAGCACCGAGGACAGGGTTAAAGCTGAAGCTTTCTTT	CASTEDRVKAEAFF	NA	TRBV6-5	TRBD1	TRBJ1-1
TGTGCCAGCAGTCAGCCGGGGACAGTGGCTGGCTACACCTTC	CASSQPGTVAGYTF	NA	TRBV27	TRBD1	TRBJ1-2
TGTGCCAGCAGTTACTTGGGAGGGGATACGCAGTATTTT	CASSYLGGDTQYF	NA	TRBV6-5	TRBD2	TRBJ2-3
TGTGCCAGCAGTTTAGGAGTGGGGGGCTACGAGCAGTACTTC	CASSLGVGGYEQYF	NA	TRBV28	NA	TRBJ2-7
TGTGCCAGCAAGTTTAACCAGGGGGGAAATGAAAAACTGTTTTTT	CASKFNQGGNEKLFF	once	TRBV28	TRBD1	TRBJ1-4
TGTGCCTGGAGTGGGACTAGCGGGAGTGTCGAGACCCAGTACTTC	CAWSGTSGSVETQYF	NA	TRBV30	TRBD2	TRBJ2-5
TGTGCCAGCAGCCTCCCTGGGACAGGGGGCGATGGGGCCAACGTCCTGACTTTC	CASSLPGTGGDGANVLTF	NA	TRBV7-8	TRBD1	TRBJ2-6
TGTGCCAGTAGAGATGACAGCAGCCAGCCCCAGCATTTT	CASRDDSSQPQHF	once	TRBV19	NA	TRBJ1-5
TGTGCCAGCAGCTTAGCCGGGACAGGGATCGGCGAGCAGTACTTC	CASSLAGTGIGEQYF	NA	TRBV11-2	TRBD1	TRBJ2-7
TGCGCCAGCAGTTCCGGGACAGGGAGTTGGGGCGAGCAGTACTTC	CASSSGTGSWGEQYF	NA	TRBV5-1	TRBD1	TRBJ2-7
TGCAGCGTTGAATATGGGGGGGGCTACAATGAGCAGTTCTTC	CSVEYGGGYNEQFF	NA	TRBV29-1	TRBD2	TRBJ2-1
TGTGCCAGCAGCTTAAGGCGGGAGGGCCTCTACGAGCAGTACTTC	CASSLRREGLYEQYF	NA	TRBV7-9	TRBD2	TRBJ2-7
TGTGCCAGCAGACCCACTAGCGACACTAGCACAGATACGCAGTATTTT	CASRPTSDTSTDTQYF	once	TRBV7-9	TRBD2	TRBJ2-3
TGCAGCGTAACACCGAACACTGAAGCTTTCTTT	CSVTPNTEAFF	NA	TRBV29-1	NA	TRBJ1-1
TGTGCCATCAGTGGGGACAGCATAAACACTGAAGCTTTCTTT	CAISGDSINTEAFF	NA	TRBV10-3	TRBD1	TRBJ1-1
TGTGCCAGCAGCTTGGCTAGCTATGGCACCGGGGAGCTGTTTTTT	CASSLASYGTGELFF	NA	TRBV5-4	NA	TRBJ2-2